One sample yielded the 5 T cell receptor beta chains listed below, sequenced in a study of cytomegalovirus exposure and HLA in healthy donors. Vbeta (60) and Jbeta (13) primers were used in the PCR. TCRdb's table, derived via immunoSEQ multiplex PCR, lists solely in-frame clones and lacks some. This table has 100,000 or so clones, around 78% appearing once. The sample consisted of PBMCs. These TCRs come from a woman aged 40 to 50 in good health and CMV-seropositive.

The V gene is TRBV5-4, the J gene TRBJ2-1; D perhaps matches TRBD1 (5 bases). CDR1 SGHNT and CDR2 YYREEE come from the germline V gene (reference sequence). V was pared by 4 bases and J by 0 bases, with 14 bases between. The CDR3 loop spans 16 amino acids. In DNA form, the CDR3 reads TGTGCCAGCAGCGAACCGACAGAGGACTCCTACAATGAGCAGTTCTTC. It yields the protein CASSEPTEDSYNEQFF.

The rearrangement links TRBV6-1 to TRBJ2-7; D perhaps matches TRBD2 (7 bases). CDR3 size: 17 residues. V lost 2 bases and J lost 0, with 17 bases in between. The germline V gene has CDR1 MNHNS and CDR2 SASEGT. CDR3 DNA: TGTGCCAGCAGTGAACAACACGGGGGGACACCCTCCTACGAGCAGTACTTC. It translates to CASSEQHGGTPSYEQYF.

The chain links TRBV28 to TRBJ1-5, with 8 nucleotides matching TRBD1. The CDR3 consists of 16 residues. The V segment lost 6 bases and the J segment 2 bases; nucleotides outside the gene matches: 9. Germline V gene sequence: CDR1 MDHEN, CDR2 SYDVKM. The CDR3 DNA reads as TGTGCCAGCAGACCTCAGGGGGCGAAGGGCAATCAGCCCCAGCATTTT. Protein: CASRPQGAKGNQPQHF. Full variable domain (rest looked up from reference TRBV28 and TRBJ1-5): DVKVTQSSRYLVKRTGEKVFLECVQDMDHENMFWYRQDPGLGLRLIYFSYDVKMKEKGDIPEGYSVSREKKERFSLILESASTNQTSMYLCASRPQGAKGNQPQHFGDGTRLSIL.

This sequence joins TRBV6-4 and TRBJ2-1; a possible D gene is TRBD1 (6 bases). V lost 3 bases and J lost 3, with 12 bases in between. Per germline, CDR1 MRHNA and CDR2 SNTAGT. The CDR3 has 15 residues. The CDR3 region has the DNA TGTGCCAGCAGTGAGGACAGCACGGTCTACAATGAGCAGTTCTTC. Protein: CASSEDSTVYNEQFF.

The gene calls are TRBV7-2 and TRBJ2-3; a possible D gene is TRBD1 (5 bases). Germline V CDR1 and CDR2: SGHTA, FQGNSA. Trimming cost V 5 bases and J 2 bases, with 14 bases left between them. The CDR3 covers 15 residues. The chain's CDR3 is CASSIRGYPTDTQYF. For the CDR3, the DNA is TGTGCCAGCAGCATAAGGGGCTACCCCACAGATACGCAGTATTTT.